Detailed here is one TCR beta chain. The sample originates from a study of cytomegalovirus exposure and HLA in healthy donors. Study context: There were 65 million to 85 million unique TCRs (from HLA-typed donors) in an early data release. Of all 370 or so donors who were genotyped, around 82% belonged to the Caucasian-associated ancestry cluster.

Both 60 Vbeta primers and 13 Jbeta primers went into the PCR. TCRdb keeps only in-frame clones here, not all; method: immunoSEQ multiplex PCR. In the table there are about 100,000 clones, around 82% of which are singletons. This TCR was sampled from a woman aged 45-59 years in good health and CMV-seropositive. Sequencing was performed on PBMCs.

The CDR3 bases are TGTGCCAGCAGTGACCTCGGGACAGGGAACTACGAGCAGTACTTC. This codes for CASSDLGTGNYEQYF. V and J are TRBV25-1 and TRBJ2-7; 9 bases align to TRBD1. The CDR3 runs 15 residues. Germline CDR1 and CDR2: MGHDK and SYGVNS. V shed 3 bases, J shed 3 bases, and the junction held 6 bases outside the gene matches.